This T cell receptor beta chain came from a study of blood T cell repertoires in COVID-19. Study context: The United States, Italy and Spain supplied acute and convalescent COVID-19 samples. PBMCs, B-cell-depleted T cells, or T cells provided the cDNA or gDNA that made up the material.

In the original workflow: For nucleated cells, counts were estimated from reference gene primer amplification. The repertoire was sequenced with immunoSEQ multiplex PCR; TCRdb's copy has only in-frame clones and lacks some. V, J and clone size reflect that table, while D and trimming were determined from the DNA. The sample yields 350,000 to 400,000 clones, 90% seen once. Germline V gene data show CDR1 as DFQATT and CDR2 as SNEGSKA (reference sequence). The CDR3 runs to 11 residues. Sequences were obtained from peripheral blood. This chain links TRBV20-1 with TRBJ1-1, with 11 bases identical to TRBD1. The sequence derives from a man younger than 35 with active or convalescent COVID-19. The CDR3 DNA reads TGCACTACGGGACAGGGGGCTGAAGCTTTCTTT. This encodes CTTGQGAEAFF.